These 25 T cell receptor beta chains share one sample of origin, sequenced in a study of blood T cell repertoires in COVID-19. The data were produced by immunoSEQ multiplex PCR, yet TCRdb's version contains in-frame clones alone and is incomplete. The table records about 290,000 clones, 86% of them present only once. The sequenced sample was peripheral blood. The receptors come from a woman under 40 with active or convalescent COVID-19.

This chain links TRBV6-6 with TRBJ1-1, with 8 bases that match TRBD1. The CDR3 consists of 14 residues. V gave up 10 bases and J gave up 4 bases; unmatched junction bases: 11. Germline V gives CDR1 MNHNY, CDR2 SVGAGI (reference sequence). CDR3 residues: CATGIRQGSTEAFF. The DNA for the CDR3 is TGTGCCACTGGCATCCGACAGGGGAGCACTGAAGCTTTCTTT.

This chain links TRBV19 with TRBJ2-5; 8 bases fit TRBD2. Unmatched junction bases numbered 8, after V lost 1 base and J lost 1 base. In germline, CDR1 is LNHDA, CDR2 SQIVND (reference sequence). CDR3 length: 17 amino acids. Here the CDR3 DNA reads TGTGCCAGTAGTATAGGGCTGAGCGGGGGCTCCCAAGAGACCCAGTACTTC. Translating it yields CASSIGLSGGSQETQYF.

This rearrangement joins TRBV28 to TRBJ2-7, with a tentative D call TRBD1 (5 bases). The V end was cut by 2 bases, the J end by 0 bases, with 17 bases between. In germline, CDR1 is MDHEN, CDR2 SYDVKM. The CDR3 totals 17 residues. CDR3 nucleotide sequence: TGTGCCAGCAGTTTACCCTATGGGGCAGCAAGCTCCTACGAGCAGTACTTC. This codes for CASSLPYGAASSYEQYF. Using reference TRBV28 and TRBJ2-7 for the parts outside the CDR3, the full variable domain is DVKVTQSSRYLVKRTGEKVFLECVQDMDHENMFWYRQDPGLGLRLIYFSYDVKMKEKGDIPEGYSVSREKKERFSLILESASTNQTSMYLCASSLPYGAASSYEQYFGPGTRLTVT.

This clone has just one count. V gene TRBV7-2 combines with J gene TRBJ2-5; 12 bases are shared with TRBD2. The CDR3 loop spans 14 amino acids. Germline trimming cut 5 bases from V and 3 bases from J; bases unmatched to any gene: 1. Germline V gene sequence: CDR1 SGHTA, CDR2 FQGNSA. CDR3 amino acids: CASSPSGGEETQYF. The CDR3 region has the DNA TGTGCCAGCAGCCCTAGCGGGGGGGAAGAGACCCAGTACTTC.

This clone was detected only a few times. The CDR3 loop is CASSLDGGSSGNTIYF. CDR3 coding DNA: TGCGCCAGCAGCTTGGACGGCGGCAGCTCTGGAAACACCATATATTTT. The V and J genes are TRBV5-1 and TRBJ1-3; D not certain. The CDR3 consists of 16 residues. Trimming cost V 0 bases and J 0 bases, with 10 bases left between them. Germline V lookup: CDR1 SGHRS, CDR2 YFSETQ. Full variable domain (rest looked up from reference TRBV5-1 and TRBJ1-3): KAGVTQTPRYLIKTRGQQVTLSCSPISGHRSVSWYQQTPGQGLQFLFEYFSETQRNKGNFPGRFSGRQFSNSRSEMNVSTLELGDSALYLCASSLDGGSSGNTIYFGEGSWLTVV.

This chain connects TRBV4-1 to TRBJ1-2; D not resolved. The CDR3 runs to 15 residues. V was shortened by 5 bases and J by 3 bases, with 16 bases between the two germline ends. Germline CDR1 MGHRA, CDR2 YSYEKL. The CDR3: CASSAALGTDYGYTF. CDR3 nucleotides: TGCGCCAGCAGCGCCGCTTTGGGCACCGACTATGGCTACACCTTC.

The V call is TRBV12-3 or TRBV12-4, the J call TRBJ1-1; 8 bases are shared with TRBD1. Trimming cost V 6 bases and J 0 bases; bases outside gene matches: 0. This CDR3 has 13 residues. The CDR3 here is CASRDRVNTEAFF. In DNA form, the CDR3 reads TGTGCCAGCAGGGACAGGGTGAACACTGAAGCTTTCTTT.

This chain links TRBV18 with TRBJ1-1, with TRBD1 as a possible D gene (5 bases). V lost 2 bases and J lost 0, with 7 bases in between. The CDR3 is 14 residues long. From germline, CDR1 is KGHSH and CDR2 LQKENI. Here the CDR3 DNA reads TGTGCCAGCTCACCAGACAGCATGAACACTGAAGCTTTCTTT. It encodes CASSPDSMNTEAFF.

The chain joins TRBV9 to TRBJ1-1; tentative D call: TRBD1 (6 bases). The V and J ends lost 4 bases and 4 bases respectively, with 17 bases between them. The germline V gene has CDR1 SGDLS and CDR2 YYNGEE. This CDR3 is built from 15 residues. The DNA for the CDR3 is TGTGCCAGCAGCCCAACCCAGGGGATGGCCACTGAAGCTTTCTTT. This translates into CASSPTQGMATEAFF.

CDR3 loop: CASSPFLATDTQYF. As DNA, the CDR3 is TGTGCCAGCAGCCCCTTCTTAGCTACAGATACGCAGTATTTT. The rearrangement links TRBV7-2 to TRBJ2-3, with D hard to call. V lost 5 bases to trimming and J lost 3 bases, with 12 bases between them. Germline V gives CDR1 SGHTA, CDR2 FQGNSA. The CDR3 spans 14 residues.

V is TRBV30 and J is TRBJ1-1; a weak D match, TRBD1 (6 bases). Trimming cost V 4 bases and J 1 base, with 16 bases left between them. This CDR3 has 15 amino acids. Germline CDR1 is GTSNPN and CDR2 is SVGIG (reference sequence). Here the CDR3 reads CAWTRGGRGNTEAFF. CDR3 nucleotide sequence: TGTGCCTGGACTAGGGGGGGCCGAGGGAACACTGAAGCTTTCTTT.

The chain joins TRBV5-4 to TRBJ2-1, with D possibly TRBD2 on 6 matching bases. This CDR3 has 14 residues. Between the trimmed V and J ends, which lost 0 bases and 8 bases, there was a span of 12 bases. Germline V lookup: CDR1 SGHNT, CDR2 YYREEE (reference sequence). The CDR3 DNA reads TGTGCCAGCAGCTTGGGCGGCGGGGTGGATGAGCAGTTCTTC. Translation: CASSLGGGVDEQFF.

This chain joins TRBV28 and TRBJ2-1; D perhaps matches TRBD2 (5 bases). Germline V CDR1 and CDR2: MDHEN, SYDVKM. This CDR3 spans 15 amino acids. V was trimmed by 6 bases and J by 0 bases, leaving 12 bases between them. CDR3 sequence (DNA): TGTGCCAGCAGCCCAACTAGGCGCTCCTACAATGAGCAGTTCTTC. It encodes CASSPTRRSYNEQFF.

The chain uses TRBV7-9 and TRBJ2-1, with a tentative D call TRBD1 (5 bases). The germline gives CDR1 SEHNR, CDR2 FQNEAQ (reference sequence). The V gene lost 0 bases and the J gene lost 0 bases, with 6 bases spanning the gap. The CDR3 is 15 amino acids. The CDR3: CASSLAGPSYNEQFF. The CDR3, as DNA: TGTGCCAGCAGCTTAGCGGGGCCCTCCTACAATGAGCAGTTCTTC.

The chain joins TRBV3-1 (or the pseudogene TRBV3-2) to TRBJ1-1; no firm D call. There are 17 residues in the CDR3. Trimming took off 4 bases at V and 2 bases at J, with 20 bases between the two ends. Germline loops: CDR1 LGHDT, CDR2 YNNKEL (reference sequence). CDR3 sequence (DNA): TGTGCCAGCAGCCGGCAGAGGGCGACGGCACTAAACACTGAAGCTTTCTTT. This sequence encodes CASSRQRATALNTEAFF.

This chain uses TRBV5-6 with TRBJ2-2; perhaps TRBD1 as D (6 bases). V lost 2 bases to trimming and J lost 0 bases, with 11 bases between them. The CDR3 runs to 16 residues. In germline, CDR1 is SGHDT, CDR2 YYEEEE. CDR3 coding DNA: TGTGCCAGCAGCTTTTCTAGGGGGACGAACACCGGGGAGCTGTTTTTT. Protein sequence: CASSFSRGTNTGELFF.

This chain uses TRBV20-1 with TRBJ2-1; 9 positions agree with TRBD2. The V gene end was trimmed by 3 bases and the J gene end by 7 bases; junction bases not matched to a gene: 7. From germline, CDR1 is DFQATT and CDR2 SNEGSKA (reference sequence). This CDR3 has 14 amino acids. The CDR3 DNA is TGCAGTGCTAGTTTTGCGGGGGGGCTAAATGAGCAGTTCTTC. This codes for CSASFAGGLNEQFF.

The CDR3 coding sequence is TGTGCCAGCAGCGTAGCTTTAGGGAGCGACTACGAGCAGTACTTC. Residues: CASSVALGSDYEQYF. J is TRBJ2-7 and V is TRBV9; possibly TRBD2 for D (5 bases). Trimming left V 0 bases short and J 3 bases short, with 13 bases between. The germline V gene has CDR1 SGDLS and CDR2 YYNGEE. The CDR3 loop spans 15 amino acids.

This clone has a single count. This rearrangement joins TRBV4-3 to TRBJ2-7; D call uncertain. There are 16 residues in the CDR3. Germline V gene sequence: CDR1 LGHNA, CDR2 YSLEER. V was pared by 2 bases and J by 2 bases, with 16 bases between. The CDR3 sequence is CASSQRPPPQAYEQYF. The CDR3 DNA is TGCGCCAGCAGCCAACGCCCACCGCCGCAGGCCTACGAGCAGTACTTC.

To note about this clone: At one boundary the junction diverges from the germline segment, which might be a read error. V and J are TRBV7-7 and TRBJ1-1, with D possibly being TRBD1 (6 bases). The CDR3 totals 15 residues. The germline V gene has CDR1 SSHAT and CDR2 FNYEAQ (reference sequence). CDR3 amino acids: CASSQGGQANTEAFF. The CDR3 DNA sequence: TGTGCTAGCAGCCAAGGGGGTCAAGCGAACACTGAAGCTTTCTTT.

The chain employs TRBV5-4 and TRBJ1-6; TRBD1 matches 7 bases. In germline, CDR1 is SGHNT, CDR2 YYREEE (reference sequence). The junction had 8 bases not matched to a gene; V was cut back by 3 bases and J by 8 bases. The CDR3 is 15 residues long. In DNA form, the CDR3 reads TGTGCCAGCAGCTCCCCGGGACAGCGTGATTCACCCCTCCACTTT. It yields the protein CASSSPGQRDSPLHF.

The genes are TRBV19 and TRBJ1-1; TRBD1 is a possible D gene (6 bases). Trimming shortened V by 11 bases and J by 4 bases, and 20 bases separated the two germline ends. This CDR3 spans 14 amino acids. Per the germline V gene, CDR1 is LNHDA and CDR2 is SQIVND (reference sequence). The chain's CDR3 is CASKGVGASTEAFF. The CDR3 coding sequence is TGTGCCTCGAAGGGGGTCGGGGCCTCCACTGAAGCTTTCTTT.

The CDR3 nucleotides are TGCGCCAGCAGCTTGGAACTAGCGGACTACAATGAGCAGTTCTTC. It translates to CASSLELADYNEQFF. The chain recombines TRBV5-1 with TRBJ2-1, with TRBD2 identical over 8 bases. This CDR3 has 15 amino acids. V was pared by 0 bases and J by 3 bases, with 2 bases of the junction left unmatched. Germline V gene lookup returns CDR1 SGHRS and CDR2 YFSETQ. Looking up the rest from reference TRBV5-1 and TRBJ2-1 gives the full variable domain: KAGVTQTPRYLIKTRGQQVTLSCSPISGHRSVSWYQQTPGQGLQFLFEYFSETQRNKGNFPGRFSGRQFSNSRSEMNVSTLELGDSALYLCASSLELADYNEQFFGPGTRLTVL.

The rearrangement uses TRBV15 and TRBJ1-2; TRBD1 is a possible D gene (6 bases). Trimming stripped 5 bases from V and 8 bases from J, with 12 bases between. CDR1 LNHNV and CDR2 YYDKDF come from the germline V gene (reference sequence). The CDR3 consists of 12 residues. The CDR3 is CATSLVGAGYTF. Here the CDR3 DNA reads TGTGCCACCAGCCTCGTGGGGGCCGGCTACACCTTC.

This chain connects TRBV5-1 to TRBJ2-2; perhaps TRBD2 as D (7 bases). Trimming removed 5 bases from V and 5 bases from J, with 13 bases in between. CDR3 size: 14 residues. Germline V CDR1 and CDR2: SGHRS, YFSETQ. CDR3: CASREGGQTGELFF. In DNA, the CDR3 is TGCGCCAGCAGAGAGGGGGGGCAAACCGGGGAGCTGTTTTTT.